These 25 T cell receptor beta chains originate from one sample sequenced in a study of radiation and T cells in renal cell carcinoma. The protocol was immunoSEQ multiplex PCR, while the TCRdb copy is restricted to in-frame clones and leaves out a portion. The table shows about 130,000 clones, with about four fifths occurring only once. The sample's time point: blood 2 weeks post-SBRT. As for treatment: 15 Gy SBRT to primary tumor, nephrectomy 4 weeks later. The input for sequencing was blood, taken from a patient whose treatment included radiotherapy and nephrectomy. The receptors here all came from a man in his forties or fifties with renal cell carcinoma.

The chain links TRBV7-6 to TRBJ2-7, with D unclear. V lost 1 base and J 6 bases, leaving 10 bases between the germline ends. This CDR3 has 13 residues. CDR1 SGHVS and CDR2 FNYEAQ come from the germline V gene. The CDR3 reads CASSLDLLREQYF. In DNA, the CDR3 is TGTGCCAGCAGCTTAGACTTGCTTCGCGAGCAGTACTTC.

The chain uses TRBV5-1 and TRBJ1-3; D may be TRBD1 (6 bases). Trimming pared 4 bases from V and 0 bases from J, leaving 8 bases between. The CDR3 covers 14 residues. The germline gives CDR1 SGHRS, CDR2 YFSETQ. In DNA, the CDR3 is TGCGCCAGCAGCGCACAGGGCTCTGGAAACACCATATATTTT. This gives the protein CASSAQGSGNTIYF.

This sequence joins TRBV4-1 and TRBJ2-1; 10 bases line up with TRBD2. Germline CDR1 is MGHRA and CDR2 is YSYEKL. V lost 4 bases, J lost 0 bases, and 15 bases stayed unmatched. This CDR3 is built from 20 residues. The CDR3 DNA follows: TGCGCCAGCAGCCTAAGTGATAATAGCGGGAGGCCTGCCTCCTACAATGAGCAGTTCTTC. As protein: CASSLSDNSGRPASYNEQFF.

For this clone: The sample contains more than one DNA sequence encoding this CDR3. V and J are TRBV30 and TRBJ1-5; weak D call: TRBD1 (6 bases). The CDR3 contains 19 residues. The germline V gene has CDR1 GTSNPN and CDR2 SVGIG (reference sequence). Trimming shortened V by 2 bases and J by 1 base, and 24 bases separated the two germline ends. CDR3 region: CAWSQRGALTPRSNQPQHF. The CDR3 nucleotides read TGTGCCTGGAGTCAGCGGGGGGCTCTCACCCCGCGGAGCAATCAGCCCCAGCATTTT.

This sequence joins TRBV4-3 and TRBJ2-3, with TRBD1 matching over 9 bases. J gave up 5 bases and V 3 bases, and 6 bases lay outside the gene matches. CDR1 LGHNA and CDR2 YSLEER come from the germline V gene. There are 15 residues in the CDR3. The CDR3 is CASSQGQGLGDTQYF. The CDR3, as DNA: TGCGCCAGCAGCCAGGGACAGGGTTTAGGAGATACGCAGTATTTT.

V gene TRBV5-1 combines with J gene TRBJ1-6, with unresolved D. The CDR3 is made up of 13 amino acids. Per the germline V gene, CDR1 is SGHRS and CDR2 is YFSETQ. The V end was cut by 0 bases, the J end by 10 bases, with 8 bases between. CDR3 loop: CASSLDLDSPLHF. In DNA, the CDR3 is TGCGCCAGCAGCTTGGATCTGGACTCACCCCTCCACTTT.

This clone was seen only once. This sequence joins TRBV13 and TRBJ2-7; 9 positions match TRBD2. The CDR3 is 18 amino acids. After removal of 4 bases from V and 2 bases from J, the junction contained 15 bases not matched to a gene. The germline V gene encodes CDR1 PRHDT and CDR2 FYEKMQ (reference sequence). CDR3 DNA: TGTGCCAGCAGCTCCCCGGGTAGCGGGGGCCAATCCCCCTACGAGCAGTACTTC. This gives the protein CASSSPGSGGQSPYEQYF.

The chain uses TRBV30 and TRBJ1-5, with no clear D. Germline CDR1 is GTSNPN and CDR2 is SVGIG (reference sequence). Trimming pared 0 bases from V and 4 bases from J, leaving 10 bases between. This CDR3 region has 14 residues. The CDR3 DNA reads as TGTGCCTGGAGTGTACTTCTTGGGAATCAGCCCCAGCATTTT. It encodes CAWSVLLGNQPQHF.

This clone was found once. The CDR3 sequence is CASSTFRGAKNIQYF. The CDR3 bases are TGTGCCAGCAGCACATTTAGGGGGGCCAAAAACATTCAGTACTTC. The chain employs TRBV6-5 and TRBJ2-4; tentatively, D is TRBD1 (6 bases). Germline-derived CDR1 and CDR2 are MNHEY and SVGAGI. Trimming took 6 bases from V and 1 from J, leaving 13 bases between them. This CDR3 is 15 amino acids long.

This clone was detected once. The junction shows a germline mismatch at one end, possibly a read error. The chain employs TRBV7-2 and TRBJ1-3; D is unclear. The CDR3 has 16 residues. The germline gives CDR1 SGHTA, CDR2 FQGNSA. The CDR3 reads CASSSDPWQLEGVRDF. The CDR3 coding sequence is TGTGCCAGCAGCTCCGACCCTTGGCAGTTAGAAGGCGTCCGGGATTTT. The full variable domain, completed using reference TRBV7-2 and TRBJ1-3, is GAGVSQSPSNKVTEKGKDVELRCDPISGHTALYWYRQSLGQGLEFLIYFQGNSAPDKSGLPSDRFSAERTGGSVSTLTIQRTQQEDSAVYLCASSSDPWQLEGVRDFGEGSWLTVV.

In this sample, this clone turned up once. The junction does not match germline at one end; this may be a read error. V gene TRBV7-7 combines with J gene TRBJ2-2; the D gene is possibly TRBD1 (5 bases). The CDR3 contains 16 residues. Germline lookup yields CDR1 SSHAT and CDR2 FNYEAQ (reference sequence). The CDR3, as DNA: TGTGCTAGCAGCTTTACTCCCGACAGAGAGACCGGGGAGCTGTTTTTT. Translation: CASSFTPDRETGELFF.

This clone showed up just a few times. This chain links TRBV7-3 with TRBJ2-3; no firm D call. CDR3 length equals 11 residues. The V end was cut by 5 bases, the J end by 2 bases, with 2 bases between. Germline values: CDR1 SGHTA, CDR2 FQGTGA. The CDR3 DNA is TGTGCCAGCAGCATCACAGATACGCAGTATTTT. As protein: CASSITDTQYF.

In its sample, this clone was seen a few times. This rearrangement joins TRBV7-9 to TRBJ1-6; perhaps TRBD1 as D (5 bases). V shed 3 bases and J shed 5 bases, with 14 bases lying between them. The CDR3 is 16 amino acids. CDR1 and CDR2 from the germline V gene are SEHNR and FQNEAQ (reference sequence). The CDR3 DNA follows: TGTGCCAGCAGCTTCTTTATACAGGACAATAATTCACCCCTCCACTTT. It encodes CASSFFIQDNNSPLHF.

V is TRBV4-2 and J is TRBJ2-6; D is uncertain. The CDR3 contains 16 residues. Germline-derived CDR1 and CDR2 are LGHNA and YNFKEQ. Trimming took 1 base from V and 0 from J, leaving 7 bases between them. As DNA, the CDR3 is TGTGCCAGCAGCCAAGTACAGATCTCTGGGGCCAACGTCCTGACTTTC. Protein: CASSQVQISGANVLTF.

This clone was detected a few times. The rearrangement joins TRBV7-9 to TRBJ1-2; tentative D call: TRBD1 (6 bases). Trimming cost V 1 base and J 4 bases, with 7 bases left between them. CDR1 SEHNR and CDR2 FQNEAQ come from the germline V gene (reference sequence). The CDR3 contains 13 residues. The CDR3 bases are TGTGCCAGCAGCTTAGTGGACAGCTATGGCTACACCTTC. It yields the protein CASSLVDSYGYTF.

This clone was seen more than once but under ten times. This chain connects TRBV5-1 to TRBJ2-6; the match to TRBD1 covers 7 bases. CDR3 length equals 16 residues. Germline CDR1 reads SGHRS; CDR2 reads YFSETQ. V trimming: 3 bases; J trimming: 1 base; junction bases outside the gene matches: 4. CDR3 DNA sequence: TGCGCCAGCAGCTCTAGGACAGGTTCTGGGGCCAACGTCCTGACTTTC. This encodes CASSSRTGSGANVLTF.

The rearrangement links TRBV19 to TRBJ1-1; D gene uncertain. Trimming cost V 5 bases and J 2 bases, with 9 bases left between them. The germline V gene has CDR1 LNHDA and CDR2 SQIVND (reference sequence). The CDR3 loop spans 13 amino acids. In DNA, the CDR3 is TGTGCCAGTAGTCTCTATGCTAACACTGAAGCTTTCTTT. Residues: CASSLYANTEAFF. Using reference TRBV19 and TRBJ1-1 for the parts outside the CDR3, the full variable domain is DGGITQSPKYLFRKEGQNVTLSCEQNLNHDAMYWYRQDPGQGLRLIYYSQIVNDFQKGDIAEGYSVSREKKESFPLTVTSAQKNPTAFYLCASSLYANTEAFFGQGTRLTVV.

A single count supports this clone. The chain combines TRBV5-1 with TRBJ2-1; a possible D gene is TRBD1 (5 bases). The germline V and J ends were trimmed by 4 bases and 6 bases, with 20 bases remaining between them. Germline-derived CDR1 and CDR2 are SGHRS and YFSETQ. This CDR3 has 16 residues. In DNA, the CDR3 is TGCGCCAGCAGCCACTCGCCCGACAGTCGCGGCAATGAGCAGTTCTTC. It encodes CASSHSPDSRGNEQFF.

V usage is TRBV6-1 and J usage is TRBJ2-7; the D gene is possibly TRBD1 (5 bases). This CDR3 has 13 amino acids. The germline V and J ends were trimmed by 8 bases and 0 bases, with 11 bases remaining between them. From germline, CDR1 is MNHNS and CDR2 SASEGT. CDR3 amino acids: CASLSTVSYEQYF. CDR3 bases: TGTGCCAGCCTGTCGACAGTCTCCTACGAGCAGTACTTC.

CDR3 residues: CSALGWAGNIDEQFF. The CDR3 bases are TGCAGCGCCCTCGGGTGGGCGGGGAATATCGATGAGCAGTTCTTC. The chain is built from TRBV29-1 and TRBJ2-1; D may be TRBD2 (6 bases). The CDR3 has 15 amino acids. With 7 bases removed from V and 8 bases from J, the gap between germline ends came to 24 bases. Per the germline V gene, CDR1 is SQVTM and CDR2 is ANQGSEA.

V is TRBV18 and J is TRBJ2-1, with 9 bases matching TRBD2. Germline V gene lookup returns CDR1 KGHSH and CDR2 LQKENI. The CDR3 runs 15 residues. J was trimmed by 5 bases and V by 2 bases; bases with no gene match: 4. CDR3 nucleotide sequence: TGTGCCAGCTCACCAGAGACTAGCGGAAACAATGAGCAGTTCTTC. Protein sequence: CASSPETSGNNEQFF.

The V and J genes are TRBV15 and TRBJ1-3, with D tentatively TRBD1 (5 bases). The CDR3 extends over 17 amino acids. V lost 3 bases and J 4 bases, leaving 19 bases between the germline ends. Germline CDR1 is LNHNV and CDR2 is YYDKDF (reference sequence). The CDR3 loop is CATSRAGGTLSGNTIYF. CDR3 in DNA: TGTGCCACCAGCAGGGCGGGGGGAACGCTTTCGGGAAACACCATATATTTT.

The rearrangement joins TRBV5-1 to TRBJ2-5; 10 positions match TRBD2. Trimming took 3 bases from V and 5 from J; bases not matched to a gene: 4. CDR3 size: 14 residues. CDR1 SGHRS and CDR2 YFSETQ come from the germline V gene. CDR3 nucleotides: TGCGCCAGCAGCTACGGGACTAGCGAGGAGACCCAGTACTTC. Translated, it gives CASSYGTSEETQYF.

This chain joins TRBV2 and TRBJ1-4; D remains unclear. From germline, CDR1 is SNHLY and CDR2 FYNNEI. V lost 3 bases and J lost 10, with 12 bases in between. This CDR3 region has 13 residues. As DNA, the CDR3 is TGTGCCAGCAGTGATAGGGTTGAGGGAAAACTGTTTTTT. Translating it yields CASSDRVEGKLFF.

The rearrangement joins TRBV10-3 to TRBJ1-2; D is perhaps TRBD1 (5 bases). Germline CDR1 is ENHRY and CDR2 is SYGVKD. The CDR3 has 12 amino acids. The V end was cut by 3 bases, the J end by 7 bases, with 9 bases between. The CDR3 here is CAISDPGLGYTF. In DNA form, the CDR3 reads TGTGCCATCAGTGACCCAGGGCTTGGCTACACCTTC.